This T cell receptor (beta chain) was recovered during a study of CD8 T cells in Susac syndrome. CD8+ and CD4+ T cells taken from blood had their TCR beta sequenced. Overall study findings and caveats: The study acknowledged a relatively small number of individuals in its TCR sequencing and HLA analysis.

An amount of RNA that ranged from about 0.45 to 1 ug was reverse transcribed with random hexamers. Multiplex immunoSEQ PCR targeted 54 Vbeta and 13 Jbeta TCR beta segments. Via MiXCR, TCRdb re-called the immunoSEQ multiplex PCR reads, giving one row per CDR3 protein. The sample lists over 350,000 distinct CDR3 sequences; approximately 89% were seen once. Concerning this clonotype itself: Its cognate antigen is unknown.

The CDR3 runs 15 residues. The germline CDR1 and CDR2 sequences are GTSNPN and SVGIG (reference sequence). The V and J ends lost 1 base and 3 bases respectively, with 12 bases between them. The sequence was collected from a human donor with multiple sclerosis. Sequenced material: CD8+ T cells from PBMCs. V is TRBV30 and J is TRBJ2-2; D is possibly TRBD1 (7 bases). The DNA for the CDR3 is TGTGCCTGGAGTGGGGGGGACAGAGACACCGGGGAGCTGTTTTTT. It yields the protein CAWSGGDRDTGELFF.